The entry below gives a single T cell receptor (beta chain) sequence along with its context. This clone was recorded a few times. There is no known antigen for this receptor. Base qualities are not recorded, but no much larger clone differs from it by a single base. The sample is drawn from a study of graft-versus-host responses after intestinal transplantation (dated by TCRdb to the early 2020s). Broadly, across the study: The transplants that recipients received were multivisceral, liver-intestinal, or isolated intestinal. Every recipient was given anti-thymocyte globulin induction, followed by approximately 3 years of maintenance tacrolimus and steroids. After intestinal transplantation, graft-versus-host and host-versus-graft alloreactive T cell clones were followed in the graft, circulation and bone marrow using bulk TCR-beta CDR3 sequencing. Alloreactive clones were identified by sequencing pre-transplant mixed lymphocyte reaction products and comparing these products with unstimulated pre-transplant donor and recipient T cells. The cohort enrolled approximately 24 intestinal transplant recipients, one of whom was a retransplant, and 3 patients without pretransplant specimens were excluded. A peak of at least 4% donor T cells among recipient peripheral blood mononuclear cells was the definition used for donor T cell macrochimerism. Instead of going to the commercial service, samples from a few later patients were sequenced in-house on an Illumina MiSeq and processed with MiXCR. Overall study results and their limits: In patients with donor T cell macrochimerism, the allografts had high GvH to HvG T cell clonal ratios. Peak levels of circulating GvH clones were associated with declines in HvG clones early after transplant. GvH clones turned up in recipient bone marrow, with some appearing earlier in ileal mucosa or blood, a pattern consistent with an intestinal mucosal origin. The relatively low number and heterogeneity of intestinal transplant patients limited the conclusions.

Including cysteine and phenylalanine, the CDR3 has 13 amino acids. Kept here is only the CDR3 DNA, which spans 39 bases and is read in frame from base 1. The library came from the immunoSEQ multiplex PCR assay. Adaptive Biotechnologies carried out high-throughput TCR-beta CDR3 sequencing of genomic DNA for most patients. Processing in the source paper ran as follows. Adaptive's ImmunoSEQ software supplied the TCR sequencing data for 18 patients, while MiXCR and VDJtools were used to process a few other patients. CDR3 nucleotide sequences shared between donor and recipient were removed because the origin of such sequences could not be assigned. To count as alloreactive, a clone needed at least 2-fold expansion over unstimulated cells and a minimum CFSE-low frequency of 0.002% (template counts) or 0.001% (read counts). Clones detected in sequenced pre-transplant spleen, lymph node, or MLR CFSE-low populations of the donor or recipient were defined as mappable. The cumulative frequency of alloreactive clones was calculated as a percentage of all sequences, weighted by copy number. TCRdb mirrors the immuneACCESS table, restricted to in-frame sequences. Some clones are absent from its copies; in checked studies, under half trace to an unresolved V gene, and the reason for the others is unknown. Clonal size and the V and J genes are those of that table, whereas D and trimming came from the DNA. This sample lists more than 45,000 clones; approximately 90% were detected once. 2.5% to 3% of the sample lies in the top ten.

In the first month after transplant, blood samples were collected up to 4 times, and after that at least monthly when available. The chain is encoded by TRBV21-1 joined to TRBJ2-1; TRBD2 is the table's D call and was not checked against the DNA. TRBV21-1 is shown as a pseudogene. The starting material was PBMCs, obtained 118 days after intestinal transplantation. The sequence came from a human patient who received an intestinal transplant, so some T cells may come from the graft donor. CDR3 loop: CASTCSGGHEQFF. The sequenced DNA is TGTGCCAGCACATGTAGCGGGGGCCATGAGCAGTTCTTC.